The clone carrying this TCR beta chain appeared once. No antigen is known for it. The sample is drawn from a study of tumor and adjacent non-tumor tissue in lung cancer. The overall study: Aged about 30 to 76 years, patients included fewer than 11 men and about five women with stage I to III disease. Study outcomes and limitations: Patients with more diverse tumor TCRs had worse survival.

The germline CDR1 and CDR2 sequences are MRHNA and SNTAGT. This CDR3 is built from 16 residues. The V end lost 4 bases, the J end lost 4 bases, and 16 bases lay between the germline ends. RNA was extracted from bulk tissue without any cell sorting. More than 3 cm separated this lung sample from the edge of the tumor. Three rounds of nested PCR, following a modified ARM-PCR protocol, produced the TCRbeta library. TCRdb re-called the multiplex PCR reads through MiXCR, storing one row per CDR3 protein. The profile shows some 100,000 distinct CDR3 sequences, 50% to 70% of them singletons. V and J are TRBV6-4 and TRBJ2-2; D might be TRBD2 (6 bases). Sequenced input: distant non-tumor lung tissue. The clonotype originates from a man aged 30-40 years with non-small cell lung cancer. In DNA, the CDR3 is TGTGCCAGCAGTGGGAGCGCCTCGGGAGTCACCGGGGAGCTGTTTTTT. It is translated as CASSGSASGVTGELFF.